This entry lists 5 T cell receptor beta chains sequenced from one sample in a study of identifying expanded T cells in peripheral blood. The assay was immunoSEQ multiplex PCR, and TCRdb's table has in-frame clones only and misses some. The sample records over 75,000 clones, approximately 88% being singletons. The material sequenced was blood. The receptors originated from a person aged 18 to 70 in good health.

The chain couples TRBV11-2 to TRBJ1-2; D is unclear. CDR3 length equals 13 residues. The V and J ends lost 6 bases and 1 base respectively, with 9 bases between them. The germline V gene has CDR1 SGHAT and CDR2 FQNNGV. The CDR3 DNA reads as TGTGCCAGCAGACCGGACTATAACTATGGCTACACCTTC. Translating it yields CASRPDYNYGYTF.

The chain employs TRBV21-1 and TRBJ2-7. TRBV21-1 is tagged as a pseudogene. This CDR3 comprises 10 residues. The CDR3 DNA is TGTGCCAGCTTTTCCTACGAGCAGTACTTC. Translated, it gives CASFSYEQYF.

A single count supports this clone. J is TRBJ2-7 and V is TRBV6-5; D is perhaps TRBD1 or TRBD2 (5 bases each). V dropped 8 bases and J dropped 0 bases, with 14 bases sitting between them. This CDR3 region has 14 residues. CDR1 and CDR2 (germline): MNHEY, SVGAGI. The CDR3 region is CASRRDPGSYEQYF. CDR3 nucleotides: TGTGCCAGCCGTCGGGACCCCGGCTCCTACGAGCAGTACTTC.

The chain employs TRBV5-1 and TRBJ2-1; 12 bases are shared with TRBD1. From germline, CDR1 is SGHRS and CDR2 YFSETQ. Unmatched junction bases numbered 4, after V lost 0 bases and J lost 0 bases. The CDR3 runs to 18 residues. CDR3 amino acids: CASSLEGQGAGSYNEQFF. The CDR3 DNA sequence: TGCGCCAGCAGCTTGGAGGGACAGGGGGCTGGCTCCTACAATGAGCAGTTCTTC.

The CDR3: CASSPTETYSNQPQHF. The DNA of the CDR3 is TGTGCCAGCTCCCCGACCGAGACCTATAGCAATCAGCCCCAGCATTTT. J is TRBJ1-5 and V is TRBV18; D remains unclear. Trimming shortened V by 6 bases and J by 0 bases, and 15 bases separated the two germline ends. Germline V CDR1 and CDR2: KGHSH, LQKENI. This CDR3 region has 16 residues.